This TCR beta chain is drawn from a study of T-cell memory formation after mild COVID-19. Study-level information: The study found TCR clusters largely donor specific.

Constant-segment primers were used for 5'RACE, and the resulting TCR alpha and TCR beta cDNA libraries carried sample barcodes and UMIs. MiXCR, applied by TCRdb to the 5' RACE reads, yields one record per CDR3 protein. The sample has 450,000 to 650,000 distinct CDR3 sequences; about 20% are singletons. The sample holds many counts of this clonotype. V was pared by 0 bases and J by 4 bases, with 6 bases between. CDR1 is MNHEY and CDR2 is SVGAGI in the germline V gene. The CDR3 runs to 13 residues. Sequenced input: PBMCs or a T cell subset sorted from them (not recorded which). This clonotype was sampled from an adult woman who had mild COVID-19 (a few samples of this study predate the infection). Cell type and time point are not known. The J gene is TRBJ1-2, the V gene TRBV6-5; a possible D gene is TRBD1 (5 bases). CDR3 region: CASSYSGGYGYTF. CDR3 sequence (DNA): TGTGCCAGCAGTTACTCCGGGGGCTATGGCTACACCTTC.